A selection of T cell receptor beta chains follows, all from one sample in a study of cytomegalovirus exposure and HLA in healthy donors. The table came from immunoSEQ multiplex PCR; TCRdb's copy has only in-frame clones and leaves some out. The repertoire holds about 130,000 clones, with about 85% as singletons. Sequences were obtained from PBMCs. The source is a man in his late teens or twenties in good health and CMV-seropositive. CDR3s leave out the opening cysteine and the closing phenylalanine or tryptophan. The order of the fields is V gene, J gene, CDR3 length, CDR3 protein.

v_call: TRBV6-1
j_call: TRBJ2-3
cdr3_length: 11
cdr3_aa: ASSESHTNTQY

v_call: TRBV27
j_call: TRBJ1-1
cdr3_length: 11
cdr3_aa: ASRLGVNTEAF

v_call: TRBV6-5
j_call: TRBJ1-2
cdr3_length: 12
cdr3_aa: ASSRGTGNYGYT

v_call: TRBV7-2
j_call: TRBJ2-6
cdr3_length: 13
cdr3_aa: ASSHRGSGANVLT

v_call: TRBV6-5
j_call: TRBJ1-2
cdr3_length: 12
cdr3_aa: ASTARTGSYGYT

v_call: TRBV19
j_call: TRBJ2-7
cdr3_length: 11
cdr3_aa: ASSMRTHYEQY

v_call: TRBV7-2
j_call: TRBJ2-7
cdr3_length: 13
cdr3_aa: ASRQNRDRGHEQY

v_call: TRBV7-9
j_call: TRBJ1-2
cdr3_length: 13
cdr3_aa: ASSLPDYANYGYT

v_call: TRBV9
j_call: TRBJ2-3
cdr3_length: 14
cdr3_aa: ASSVGASGITDTQY

v_call: TRBV5-1
j_call: TRBJ2-3
cdr3_length: 13
cdr3_aa: ASSLAGTGQDTQY

v_call: TRBV7-2
j_call: .
cdr3_length: 13
cdr3_aa: ASSAGLAGGYEQY

v_call: TRBV4-3
j_call: TRBJ2-5
cdr3_length: 13
cdr3_aa: ASSQDLDRQETQY

v_call: TRBV5-5
j_call: TRBJ1-1
cdr3_length: 12
cdr3_aa: ASSPRGGDTEAF

v_call: TRBV18
j_call: TRBJ1-1
cdr3_length: 16
cdr3_aa: ASSRKADRGLDGTEAF

v_call: TRBV7-9
j_call: TRBJ1-2
cdr3_length: 13
cdr3_aa: ASSQDRGGIYGYT

v_call: TRBV27
j_call: TRBJ2-7
cdr3_length: 13
cdr3_aa: ASSLRQGGVYEQY

v_call: TRBV5-1
j_call: TRBJ2-3
cdr3_length: 13
cdr3_aa: ASSIRTSGTDTQY

v_call: TRBV11-2
j_call: TRBJ2-5
cdr3_length: 12
cdr3_aa: ASSFSRAQETQY

v_call: TRBV6-1
j_call: TRBJ1-5
cdr3_length: 13
cdr3_aa: ASSKDRVGNQPQH

v_call: TRBV28
j_call: TRBJ1-4
cdr3_length: 12
cdr3_aa: ASSSSEGVEKLF

v_call: TRBV9
j_call: TRBJ2-7
cdr3_length: 12
cdr3_aa: ASSPTSGAYEQY

v_call: TRBV10-1
j_call: TRBJ2-1
cdr3_length: 14
cdr3_aa: ASSEIVAGPYNEQF

v_call: TRBV6-5
j_call: TRBJ1-6
cdr3_length: 12
cdr3_aa: ASRAPGINSPLH

v_call: TRBV4-1
j_call: TRBJ1-4
cdr3_length: 13
cdr3_aa: ASSRTTGRNEKLF

v_call: TRBV9
j_call: TRBJ1-1
cdr3_length: 11
cdr3_aa: ASSPNTGTEAF

v_call: TRBV4-3
j_call: TRBJ1-3
cdr3_length: 16
cdr3_aa: ASSQDPGGLPSGNTIY

v_call: TRBV27
j_call: TRBJ2-7
cdr3_length: 11
cdr3_aa: ASSPEGQYEQY

v_call: TRBV7-2
j_call: TRBJ2-2
cdr3_length: 10
cdr3_aa: ASSPYTGELF

v_call: TRBV19
j_call: TRBJ1-6
cdr3_length: 12
cdr3_aa: ASSKGGPGSPLH

v_call: TRBV6-5
j_call: TRBJ2-1
cdr3_length: 13
cdr3_aa: ASSLIGDSYNEQF